A single sample gave rise to the 2 T cell receptor beta chains below, sequenced in a study of metastatic and nonmetastatic thyroid tumors. Each patient went into thyroid surgery without having received any treatment. TCRdb re-processed the PCR reads through MiXCR. The data hold fewer than 40,000 clones, with 25% observed a single time. The sequenced material came from blood. The receptor source for this set is a female donor with papillary thyroid cancer or a benign thyroid nodule (not recorded which). Some clones in this sample may be carry-over from other donors' samples.

This clone occurred a few times. A much larger clone differs by one base, so this may be a read error. This sample also contains other DNA sequences that code for the same CDR3. This chain connects TRBV2 to TRBJ2-5; tentatively, D is TRBD1 or TRBD2 (6 bases each). This CDR3 spans 12 amino acids. CDR1 is SNHLY and CDR2 is FYNNEI in the germline V gene. CDR3 DNA: TGTGCCAGCAAGGGGGGACAAGAGACACAGTACTTC. Encoded protein: CASKGGQETQYF. Variable domain in full (rest from reference TRBV2 and TRBJ2-5): EPEVTQTPSHQVTQMGQEVILRCVPISNHLYFYWYRQILGQKVEFLVSFYNNEISEKSEIFDDQFSVERPDGSNFTLKIRSTKLEDSAMYFCASKGGQETQYFGPGTRLLVL.

This rearrangement joins TRBV2 to TRBJ1-3; tentative D call: TRBD1 (5 bases). Germline CDR1 and CDR2: SNHLY and FYNNEI. The germline V and J ends were trimmed by 5 bases and 0 bases, with 17 bases remaining between them. This CDR3 spans 17 amino acids. The CDR3 DNA reads TGTGCCAGCAGTTTTCGGACATTCACGAGCTCTGGAAACACCATATATTTT. This codes for CASSFRTFTSSGNTIYF.